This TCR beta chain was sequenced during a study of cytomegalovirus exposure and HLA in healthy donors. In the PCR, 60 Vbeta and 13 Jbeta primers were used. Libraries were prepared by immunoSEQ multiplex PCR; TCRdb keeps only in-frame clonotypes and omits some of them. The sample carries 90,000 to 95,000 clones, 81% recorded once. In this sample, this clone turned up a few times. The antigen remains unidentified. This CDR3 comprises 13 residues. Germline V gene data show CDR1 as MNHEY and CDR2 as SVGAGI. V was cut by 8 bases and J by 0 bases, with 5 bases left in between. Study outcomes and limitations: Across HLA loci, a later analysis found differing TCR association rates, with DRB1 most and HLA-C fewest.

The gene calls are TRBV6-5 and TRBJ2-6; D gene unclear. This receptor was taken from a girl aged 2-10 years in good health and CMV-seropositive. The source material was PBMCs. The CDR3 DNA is TGTGCCAGCGCGGTCTCTGGGGCCAACGTCCTGACTTTC. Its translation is CASAVSGANVLTF.